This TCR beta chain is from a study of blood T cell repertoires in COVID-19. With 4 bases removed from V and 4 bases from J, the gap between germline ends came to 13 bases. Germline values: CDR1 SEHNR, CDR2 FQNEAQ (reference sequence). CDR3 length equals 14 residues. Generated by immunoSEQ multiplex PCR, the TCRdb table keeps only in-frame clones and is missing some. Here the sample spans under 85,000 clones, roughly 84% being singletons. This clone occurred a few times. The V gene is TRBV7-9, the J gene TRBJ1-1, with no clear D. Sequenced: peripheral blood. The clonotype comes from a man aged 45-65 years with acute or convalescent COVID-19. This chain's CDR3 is CASSSPINGTEAFF. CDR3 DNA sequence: TGTGCCAGCAGCTCTCCTATCAACGGCACTGAAGCTTTCTTT.